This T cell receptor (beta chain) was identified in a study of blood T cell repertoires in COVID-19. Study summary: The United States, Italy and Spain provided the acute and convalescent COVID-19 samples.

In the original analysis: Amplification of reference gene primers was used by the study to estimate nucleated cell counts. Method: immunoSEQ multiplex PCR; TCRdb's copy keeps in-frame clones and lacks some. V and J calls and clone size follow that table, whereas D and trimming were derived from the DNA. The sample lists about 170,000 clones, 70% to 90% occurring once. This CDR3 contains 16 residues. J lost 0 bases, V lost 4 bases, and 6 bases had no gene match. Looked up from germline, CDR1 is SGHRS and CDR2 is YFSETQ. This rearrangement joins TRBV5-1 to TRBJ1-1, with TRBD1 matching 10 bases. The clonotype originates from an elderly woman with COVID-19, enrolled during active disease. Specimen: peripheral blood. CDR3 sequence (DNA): TGCGCCAGCAGCATGGGACAGGGGACTATGAACACTGAAGCTTTCTTT. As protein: CASSMGQGTMNTEAFF.